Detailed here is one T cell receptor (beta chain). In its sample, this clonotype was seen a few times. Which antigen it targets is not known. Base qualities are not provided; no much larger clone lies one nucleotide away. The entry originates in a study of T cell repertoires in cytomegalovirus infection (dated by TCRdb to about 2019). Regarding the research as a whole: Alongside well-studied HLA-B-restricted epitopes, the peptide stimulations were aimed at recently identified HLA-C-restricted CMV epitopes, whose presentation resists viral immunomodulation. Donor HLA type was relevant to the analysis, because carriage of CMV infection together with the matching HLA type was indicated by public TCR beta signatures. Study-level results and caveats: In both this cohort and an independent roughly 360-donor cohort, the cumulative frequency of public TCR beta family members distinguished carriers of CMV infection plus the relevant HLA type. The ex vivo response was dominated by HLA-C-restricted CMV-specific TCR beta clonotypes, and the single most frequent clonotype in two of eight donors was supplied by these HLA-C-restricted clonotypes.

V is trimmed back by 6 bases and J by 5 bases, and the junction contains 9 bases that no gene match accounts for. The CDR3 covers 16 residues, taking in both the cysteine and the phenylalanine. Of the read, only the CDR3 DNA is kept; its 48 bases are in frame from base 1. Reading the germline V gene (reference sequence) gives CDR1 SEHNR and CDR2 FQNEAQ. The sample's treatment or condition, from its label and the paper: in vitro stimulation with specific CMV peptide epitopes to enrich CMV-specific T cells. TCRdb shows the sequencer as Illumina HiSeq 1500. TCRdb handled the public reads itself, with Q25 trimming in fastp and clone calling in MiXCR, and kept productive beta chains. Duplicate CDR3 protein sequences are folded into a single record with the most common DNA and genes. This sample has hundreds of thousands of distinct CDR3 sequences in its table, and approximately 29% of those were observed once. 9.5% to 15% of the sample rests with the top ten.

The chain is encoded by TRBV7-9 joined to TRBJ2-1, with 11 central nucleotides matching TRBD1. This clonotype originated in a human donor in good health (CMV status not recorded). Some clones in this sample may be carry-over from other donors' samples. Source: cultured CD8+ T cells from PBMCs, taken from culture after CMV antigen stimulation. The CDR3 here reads CASRTSRDRGDNEQFF. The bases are TGTGCCAGCAGGACAAGTAGGGACAGGGGGGACAATGAGCAGTTCTTC.